The clone carrying this T cell receptor beta chain came up once. Its target is not known. CDR3 length: 14 residues. The junction had 3 bases not matched to a gene; V was cut back by 6 bases and J by 6 bases. Germline V gene sequence: CDR1 SEHNR, CDR2 FQNEAQ (reference sequence). The entry originates in a study of graft-versus-host responses after intestinal transplantation. As for the study in general: Each recipient received a multivisceral, liver-intestinal, or isolated intestinal graft.

Study outcomes and limitations: GvH clones surfaced in recipient marrow, some emerging earlier in ileum or blood.

The protocol was immunoSEQ multiplex PCR, while the TCRdb copy is restricted to in-frame clones and leaves out a portion. The sample records fewer than 55,000 clones, 90% to 95% being singletons. Sequencing was performed on unstimulated CD8+ T cells sorted from spleen or lymph node cells, taken before transplant. This TCR was sampled from a human donor who was the organ donor for an intestinal transplant. The chain couples TRBV7-9 to TRBJ1-6; 9 positions match TRBD1. The CDR3 sequence is CASRDRGVNSPLHF. CDR3 DNA: TGTGCCAGCAGGGACAGGGGAGTTAATTCACCCCTCCACTTT.